These T cell receptor beta chains were read from a single sample in a study of T-cell reconstitution after alpha-beta-depleted transplantation in children. TCRdb recomputed calls from the PCR reads with MiXCR, one row per CDR3 protein. The top ten hold around 0.76% of the sample, which has 670,000 or so distinct CDR3 sequences, under 15% seen once. The starting material was PBMCs, obtained before TCRalphabeta/CD19-depleted stem cell transplant. All receptors come from a girl aged 2-10 years with congenital amegakaryocytic thrombocytopenia, due to receive a stem cell transplant. The conserved cysteine and the conserved F or W are not part of the CDR3 here.

v_call: TRBV20-1; j_call: TRBJ2-3; cdr3_aa: SARRISGDTQY
v_call: TRBV9; j_call: TRBJ2-7; cdr3_aa: ADGTSPFYEQY
v_call: TRBV12-3/TRBV12-4; j_call: TRBJ2-7; cdr3_aa: ASSSRDTSYEQY
v_call: TRBV20-1; j_call: TRBJ2-5; cdr3_aa: SATLTGQETQY
v_call: TRBV27; j_call: TRBJ2-7; cdr3_aa: ASSLGTGVRGTYEQY
v_call: TRBV9; j_call: TRBJ2-7; cdr3_aa: ASSQSADRSEQY
v_call: TRBV5-1; j_call: TRBJ2-5; cdr3_aa: ASSLIGPAQETQY
v_call: TRBV5-1; j_call: TRBJ1-4; cdr3_aa: ASSLAAGRREKLF
v_call: TRBV20-1; j_call: TRBJ2-1; cdr3_aa: SARGTGVGEQF
v_call: TRBV20-1; j_call: TRBJ1-1; cdr3_aa: SAERLKSRRRMNTEAF
v_call: TRBV29-1; j_call: TRBJ2-5; cdr3_aa: SVVSVGIKETQY
v_call: TRBV20-1; j_call: TRBJ2-5; cdr3_aa: SARQGQETQY
v_call: TRBV20-1; j_call: TRBJ2-7; cdr3_aa: SARGLAGINLG
v_call: TRBV5-1; j_call: TRBJ2-7; cdr3_aa: ASSLTSDYEQY
v_call: TRBV5-1; j_call: TRBJ2-7; cdr3_aa: ASSPTPSGTFYEQY
v_call: TRBV12-3/TRBV12-4; j_call: TRBJ2-5; cdr3_aa: ASSYPLSDGSQETQY
v_call: TRBV12-3/TRBV12-4; j_call: TRBJ1-6; cdr3_aa: ASSPETVSVDSPLH
v_call: TRBV5-1; j_call: TRBJ2-2; cdr3_aa: ASSQLAGKNTGELF
v_call: TRBV6-1; j_call: TRBJ1-3; cdr3_aa: ASSQRQAKIGNTIY
v_call: TRBV20-1; j_call: TRBJ2-7; cdr3_aa: SARGDRGAYEQY
v_call: TRBV11-2; j_call: TRBJ1-2; cdr3_aa: ATWDRVGGYT
v_call: TRBV28; j_call: TRBJ2-3; cdr3_aa: AIDGRRRRGADTQY
v_call: TRBV12-5; j_call: TRBJ2-7; cdr3_aa: ASGLFVTGSYEQY
v_call: TRBV20-1; j_call: TRBJ2-7; cdr3_aa: SAEIDSVEYEQY
v_call: TRBV6-2/TRBV6-3; j_call: TRBJ2-1; cdr3_aa: ASSSLRGRGGGYNEQF
v_call: TRBV20-1; j_call: TRBJ2-1; cdr3_aa: SARRLREAPFGPYNEQF
v_call: TRBV5-1; j_call: TRBJ2-2; cdr3_aa: ASSSDAGTGELF
v_call: TRBV7-2; j_call: TRBJ2-2; cdr3_aa: ASSFLPETGELF
v_call: TRBV10-1; j_call: TRBJ2-5; cdr3_aa: ASSALNLGVAGETQY
v_call: TRBV4-1; j_call: TRBJ2-1; cdr3_aa: ASRPGLADYNEQF
v_call: TRBV11-2; j_call: TRBJ2-3; cdr3_aa: ASSLDFASGTSTDTQY
v_call: TRBV5-1; j_call: TRBJ2-7; cdr3_aa: ASSLATSGYEQY
v_call: TRBV20-1; j_call: TRBJ2-2; cdr3_aa: SASTVAHTGELF
v_call: TRBV28; j_call: TRBJ2-7; cdr3_aa: ASSFSGSRSPYEQY
v_call: TRBV12-3/TRBV12-4; j_call: TRBJ2-1; cdr3_aa: ASFRVTQEGTGGEQF
v_call: TRBV29-1; j_call: TRBJ2-5; cdr3_aa: SAAGRFQETQY
v_call: TRBV20-1; j_call: TRBJ1-2; cdr3_aa: SARQGANYGYT
v_call: TRBV7-2; j_call: TRBJ2-4; cdr3_aa: ASSSSGSTDIQY
v_call: TRBV12-3/TRBV12-4; j_call: TRBJ2-5; cdr3_aa: ASSPKRLLRDNQETQY
v_call: TRBV5-1; j_call: TRBJ2-7; cdr3_aa: ASSWYSGRASEQY
v_call: TRBV5-1; j_call: TRBJ2-7; cdr3_aa: ASSFSTSGTYEQY
v_call: TRBV5-1; j_call: TRBJ2-2; cdr3_aa: ASSSPGTSTGELF
v_call: TRBV9; j_call: TRBJ1-2; cdr3_aa: ASSVDRYEGYT
v_call: TRBV12-3/TRBV12-4; j_call: TRBJ2-1; cdr3_aa: ASRTQGQDYNEQF
v_call: TRBV7-8; j_call: TRBJ2-1; cdr3_aa: ASSLVEYNEQF
v_call: TRBV7-2; j_call: TRBJ1-2; cdr3_aa: ASSLAGTGAPLYGYT
v_call: TRBV28; j_call: TRBJ1-5; cdr3_aa: ASSAYQPQH
v_call: TRBV5-6; j_call: TRBJ2-3; cdr3_aa: ASSMGDTQY
v_call: TRBV12-3/TRBV12-4; j_call: TRBJ1-4; cdr3_aa: ASSPTGVNEKLF
v_call: TRBV28; j_call: TRBJ2-5; cdr3_aa: ASLTGGRETQY
v_call: TRBV9; j_call: TRBJ2-5; cdr3_aa: ANFRLGLAEYQETQY
v_call: TRBV7-6; j_call: TRBJ1-1; cdr3_aa: ASSSRRFGTGNTEAF
v_call: TRBV20-1; j_call: TRBJ1-1; cdr3_aa: SARDTLTEAF
v_call: TRBV12-3/TRBV12-4; j_call: TRBJ2-3; cdr3_aa: ASSYSAGVFTQY
v_call: TRBV2; j_call: TRBJ2-7; cdr3_aa: ASRGLAASDYEQY